These 9 T cell receptor beta chains were all obtained from the same sample, sequenced in a study. Cells sorted as Tregs were CD4+, CD25+ and CD127-/low. MiXCR, applied by TCRdb to the 5' RACE reads, yields one record per CDR3 protein. There are 8,000 to 10,000 distinct CDR3 sequences in the sample; about a quarter occur only once, and 3.2% lies in the top ten. The sample taken for sequencing was Tregs sorted from blood. The source of these receptors is a female donor with breast cancer.

There are many counts of this clonotype. CDR3 sequence (DNA): TGTGCCAGCAGCTTATGGGGGGGTGCCAAAAACATTCAGTACTTC. Its translation is CASSLWGGAKNIQYF. This chain uses TRBV5-5 with TRBJ2-4, with TRBD2 identical over 7 bases. Per the germline V gene, CDR1 is SGHKS and CDR2 is YYEKEE (reference sequence). V lost 2 bases to trimming and J lost 1 base; unmatched junction nucleotides: 3. There are 15 residues in the CDR3.

This clonotype is termed medium-sized (0.01 to 0.1%). The rearrangement uses TRBV7-2 and TRBJ2-7; D may correspond to TRBD1 or TRBD2 (6 bases each). CDR1 SGHTA and CDR2 FQGNSA come from the germline V gene. The V and J ends lost 5 bases and 1 base respectively, with 18 bases between them. The CDR3 loop spans 16 amino acids. In DNA, the CDR3 is TGTGCCAGCAGCCCTAGGAACGGGGGCGTTTCCTACGAGCAGTACTTC. Translated: CASSPRNGGVSYEQYF.

Comments on this clonotype: The conserved phenylalanine or tryptophan normally closing the CDR3 is absent here, so this likely arose from a read error. The DNA is omitted, as the CDR3 cannot be located on it reliably, and the CDR3 follows TCRdb's listing. The CDR3 sequence: CTSTMGVANY. This chain joins TRBV12-3 or TRBV12-4 and TRBJ1-1; the table calls TRBD1, which could not be checked here. The CDR3 spans 10 residues, counting both ends.

On this clonotype: The CDR3 carries no conserved terminal phenylalanine or tryptophan, so it likely arises from a read error. The chain couples TRBV12-3 or TRBV12-4 to TRBJ2-1; D not resolved. Trimming removed 6 bases at V and 0 bases at J, with 6 bases between. CDR3 size: 13 residues. CDR3 in amino acids: CASSFSSYNEQFL. CDR3 sequence (DNA): TGTGCCAGCAGCTTTAGCTCCTACAATGAGCAGTTCCTC.

By frequency in the sample, this clonotype is medium-sized. The rearrangement links TRBV5-1 to TRBJ2-5, with 8 bases identical to TRBD2. Trimming at V came to 4 bases and at J to 5 bases, leaving 10 bases not matched to a gene. Germline CDR1 reads SGHRS; CDR2 reads YFSETQ. The CDR3 is 15 residues long. CDR3 coding DNA: TGCGCCAGCAGCATAGGACTAGCCGGGCGGGAGACCCAGTACTTC. This encodes CASSIGLAGRETQYF.

The chain joins TRBV6-2 or TRBV6-3 to TRBJ1-2; no definite D call. This CDR3 contains 14 residues. Trimming shortened V by 6 bases and J by 4 bases, and 15 bases separated the two germline ends. Germline CDR1 MNHEY, CDR2 SVGEGT. The CDR3 coding sequence is TGTGCCAGCAGGACAAGGACGGTGAGCTATGGCTACACCTTC. It translates to CASRTRTVSYGYTF.

This clonotype is large. The gene calls are TRBV12-3 or TRBV12-4 and TRBJ2-1; D is ambiguous. The CDR3 is 15 amino acids. V was trimmed by 4 bases and J by 0 bases, leaving 10 bases between them. The CDR3 DNA follows: TGTGCCAGCAGTTCCGGGTTGAGCTCCTACAATGAGCAGTTCTTC. Its protein is CASSSGLSSYNEQFF.

Regarding this clonotype: This may be a read error, as it is one base from a much larger clone. The chain has TRBV7-3 and TRBJ2-4; either TRBD1 or TRBD2 may supply D (6 bases each). Germline V gene data show CDR1 as SGHTA and CDR2 as FQGTGA. CDR3 size: 15 residues. CDR3 nucleotides: TGTGCCAGCAGCTTAACGGGGGCCGGGGGAGACATTCAGTGCTTC. Residues: CASSLTGAGGDIQCF.

Comments on this clonotype: This may come from a read error, since a much larger clone is one base off. The V gene is TRBV19, the J gene TRBJ2-7, with D unclear. V gave up 3 bases and J gave up 3 bases, with 3 bases separating them. The CDR3 totals 11 residues. Germline V gene sequence: CDR1 LNHDA, CDR2 SQIVND (reference sequence). The CDR3 here is CASSMSYEQYF. CDR3 in DNA: TGTGCCAGTAGTATGAGCTACGAGCAGTACTTC.